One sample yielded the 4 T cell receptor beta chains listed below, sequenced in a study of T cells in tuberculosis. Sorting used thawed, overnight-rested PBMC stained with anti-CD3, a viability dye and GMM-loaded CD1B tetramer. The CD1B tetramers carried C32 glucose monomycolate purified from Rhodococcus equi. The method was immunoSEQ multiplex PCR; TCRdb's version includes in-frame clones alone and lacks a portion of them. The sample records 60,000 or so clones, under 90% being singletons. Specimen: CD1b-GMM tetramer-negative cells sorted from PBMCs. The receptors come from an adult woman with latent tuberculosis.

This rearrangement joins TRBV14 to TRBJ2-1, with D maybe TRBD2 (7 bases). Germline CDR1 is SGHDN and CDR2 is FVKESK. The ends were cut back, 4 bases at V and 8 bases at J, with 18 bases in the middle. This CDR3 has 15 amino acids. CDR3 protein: CASSPPGGRIDEQFF. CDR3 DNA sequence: TGTGCCAGCAGCCCTCCCGGGGGGCGGATAGATGAGCAGTTCTTC.

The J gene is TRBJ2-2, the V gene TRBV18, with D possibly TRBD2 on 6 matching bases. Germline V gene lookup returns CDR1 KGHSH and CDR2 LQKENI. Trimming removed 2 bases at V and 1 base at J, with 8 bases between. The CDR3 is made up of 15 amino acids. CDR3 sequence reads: CASSPTGGNTGELFF. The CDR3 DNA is TGTGCCAGCTCACCAACCGGGGGGAACACCGGGGAGCTGTTTTTT.

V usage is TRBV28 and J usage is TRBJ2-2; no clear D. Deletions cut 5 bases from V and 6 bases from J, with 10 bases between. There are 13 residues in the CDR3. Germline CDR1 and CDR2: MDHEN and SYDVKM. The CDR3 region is CASSPSSPGELFF. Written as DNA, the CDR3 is TGTGCCAGCAGTCCTTCCTCCCCCGGGGAGCTGTTTTTT.

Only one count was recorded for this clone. The CDR3 coding sequence is TGCGCCAGCAGCCAAAGGGGCCGAGCGAACACCGGGGAGCTGTTTTTT. Translation: CASSQRGRANTGELFF. The V and J genes are TRBV4-1 and TRBJ2-2; D is possibly TRBD1 (5 bases). CDR3 length: 16 residues. Per the germline V gene, CDR1 is MGHRA and CDR2 is YSYEKL. V dropped 2 bases and J dropped 0 bases, with 10 bases sitting between them.